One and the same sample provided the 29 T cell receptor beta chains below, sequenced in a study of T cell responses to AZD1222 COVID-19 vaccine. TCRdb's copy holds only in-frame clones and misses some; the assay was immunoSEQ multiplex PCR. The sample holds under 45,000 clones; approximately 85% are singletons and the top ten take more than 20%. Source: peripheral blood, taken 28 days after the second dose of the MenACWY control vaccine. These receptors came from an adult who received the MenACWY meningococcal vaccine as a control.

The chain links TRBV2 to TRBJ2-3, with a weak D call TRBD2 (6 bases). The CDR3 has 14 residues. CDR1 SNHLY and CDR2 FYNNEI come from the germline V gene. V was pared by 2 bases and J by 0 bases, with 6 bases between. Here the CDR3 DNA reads TGTGCCAGCAGTGAACTAGCGAGCACAGATACGCAGTATTTT. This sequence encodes CASSELASTDTQYF.

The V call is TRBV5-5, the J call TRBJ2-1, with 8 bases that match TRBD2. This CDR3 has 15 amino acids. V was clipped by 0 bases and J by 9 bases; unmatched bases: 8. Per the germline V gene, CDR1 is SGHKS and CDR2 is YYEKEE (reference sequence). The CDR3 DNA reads TGTGCCAGCAGCTTGGGCGCTAGCGGGTATGGTGAGCAGTTCTTC. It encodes CASSLGASGYGEQFF. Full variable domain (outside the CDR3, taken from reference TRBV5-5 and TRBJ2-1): DAGVTQSPTHLIKTRGQQVTLRCSPISGHKSVSWYQQVLGQGPQFIFQYYEKEERGRGNFPDRFSARQFPNYSSELNVNALLLGDSALYLCASSLGASGYGEQFFGPGTRLTVL.

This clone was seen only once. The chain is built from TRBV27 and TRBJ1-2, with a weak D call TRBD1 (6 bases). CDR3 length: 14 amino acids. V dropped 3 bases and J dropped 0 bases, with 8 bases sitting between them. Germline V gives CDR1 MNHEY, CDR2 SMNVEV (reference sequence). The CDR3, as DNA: TGTGCCAGCAGTTTTCAGGGGCCTAACTATGGCTACACCTTC. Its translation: CASSFQGPNYGYTF.

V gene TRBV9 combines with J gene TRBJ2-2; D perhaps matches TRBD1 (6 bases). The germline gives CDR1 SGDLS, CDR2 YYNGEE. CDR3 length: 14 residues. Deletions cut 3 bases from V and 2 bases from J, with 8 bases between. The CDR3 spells CASSGGTNTGELFF. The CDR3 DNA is TGTGCCAGCAGCGGAGGGACAAACACCGGGGAGCTGTTTTTT.

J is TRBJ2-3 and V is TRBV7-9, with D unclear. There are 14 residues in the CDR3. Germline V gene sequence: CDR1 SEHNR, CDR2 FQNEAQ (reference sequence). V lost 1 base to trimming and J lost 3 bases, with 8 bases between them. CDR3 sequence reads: CASSLDIRTDTQYF. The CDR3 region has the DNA TGTGCCAGCAGCTTAGACATCAGGACAGATACGCAGTATTTT.

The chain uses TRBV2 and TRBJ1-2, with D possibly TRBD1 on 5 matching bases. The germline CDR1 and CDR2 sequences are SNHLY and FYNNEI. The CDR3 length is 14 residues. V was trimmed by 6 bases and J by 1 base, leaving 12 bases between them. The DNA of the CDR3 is TGTGCCAGCAGCGAGGACAACTATAACTATGGCTACACCTTC. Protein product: CASSEDNYNYGYTF. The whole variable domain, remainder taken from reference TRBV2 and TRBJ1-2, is EPEVTQTPSHQVTQMGQEVILRCVPISNHLYFYWYRQILGQKVEFLVSFYNNEISEKSEIFDDQFSVERPDGSNFTLKIRSTKLEDSAMYFCASSEDNYNYGYTFGSGTRLTVV.

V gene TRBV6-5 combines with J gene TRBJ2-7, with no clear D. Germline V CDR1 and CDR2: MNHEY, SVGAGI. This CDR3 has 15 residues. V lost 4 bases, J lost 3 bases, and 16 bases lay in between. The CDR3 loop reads CASSSGTGTRYEQYF. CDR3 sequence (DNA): TGTGCCAGCAGTTCTGGAACCGGCACGCGCTACGAGCAGTACTTC.

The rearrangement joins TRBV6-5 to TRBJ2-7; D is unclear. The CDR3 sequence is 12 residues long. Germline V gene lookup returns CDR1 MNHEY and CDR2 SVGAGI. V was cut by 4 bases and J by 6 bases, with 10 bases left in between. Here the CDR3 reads CASSSALGEQYF. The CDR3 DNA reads TGTGCCAGCAGTTCCGCTCTTGGCGAGCAGTACTTC.

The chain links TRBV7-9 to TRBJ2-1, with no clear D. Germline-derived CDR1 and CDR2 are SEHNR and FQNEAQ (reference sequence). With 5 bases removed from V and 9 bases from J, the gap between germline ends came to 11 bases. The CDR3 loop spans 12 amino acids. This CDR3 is CASSPSLGEQFF. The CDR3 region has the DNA TGTGCCAGCAGCCCCTCCCTCGGTGAGCAGTTCTTC.

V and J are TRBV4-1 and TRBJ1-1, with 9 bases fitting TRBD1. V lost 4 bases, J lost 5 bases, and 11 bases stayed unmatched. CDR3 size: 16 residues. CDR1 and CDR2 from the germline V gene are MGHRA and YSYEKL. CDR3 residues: CASSRSHGQGSTEAFF. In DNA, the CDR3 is TGCGCCAGCAGCCGCTCCCATGGACAGGGGTCGACTGAAGCTTTCTTT.

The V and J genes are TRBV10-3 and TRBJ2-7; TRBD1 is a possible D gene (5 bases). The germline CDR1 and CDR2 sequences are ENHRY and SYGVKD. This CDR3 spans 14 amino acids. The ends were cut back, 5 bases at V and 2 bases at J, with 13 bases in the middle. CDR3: CAISPTGGTYEQYF. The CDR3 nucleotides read TGTGCCATCAGTCCCACAGGCGGAACCTACGAGCAGTACTTC.

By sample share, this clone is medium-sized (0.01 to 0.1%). The CDR3 DNA reads as TGTGCCAGCAGTCTTTTTATAGCGGAGTCTAGCACAGATACGCAGTATTTT. Translating it yields CASSLFIAESSTDTQYF. The chain uses TRBV7-6 and TRBJ2-3, with D possibly being TRBD2 (6 bases). V was cut by 6 bases and J by 0 bases, with 19 bases left in between. Per germline, CDR1 SGHVS and CDR2 FNYEAQ. The CDR3 has 17 amino acids.

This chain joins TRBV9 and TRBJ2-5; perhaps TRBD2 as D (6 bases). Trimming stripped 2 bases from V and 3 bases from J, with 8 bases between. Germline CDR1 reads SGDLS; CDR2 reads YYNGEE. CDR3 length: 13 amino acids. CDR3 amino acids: CASSVPGEETQYF. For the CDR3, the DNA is TGTGCCAGCAGCGTTCCGGGAGAAGAGACCCAGTACTTC.

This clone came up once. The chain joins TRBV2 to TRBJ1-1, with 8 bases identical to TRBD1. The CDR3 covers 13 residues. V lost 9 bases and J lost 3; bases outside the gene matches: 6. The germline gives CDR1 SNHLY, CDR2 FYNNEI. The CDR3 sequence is CARAGGGDTEAFF. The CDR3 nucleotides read TGTGCCAGAGCAGGGGGCGGTGACACTGAAGCTTTCTTT. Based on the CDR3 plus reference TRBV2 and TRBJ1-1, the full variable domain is EPEVTQTPSHQVTQMGQEVILRCVPISNHLYFYWYRQILGQKVEFLVSFYNNEISEKSEIFDDQFSVERPDGSNFTLKIRSTKLEDSAMYFCARAGGGDTEAFFGQGTRLTVV.

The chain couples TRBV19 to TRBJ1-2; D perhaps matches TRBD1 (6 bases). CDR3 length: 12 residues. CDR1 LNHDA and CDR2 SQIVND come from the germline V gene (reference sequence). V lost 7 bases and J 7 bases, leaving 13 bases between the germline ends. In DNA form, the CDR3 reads TGTGCCAGTACAGGGGTGACAGGTGGCTACACCTTC. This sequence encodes CASTGVTGGYTF. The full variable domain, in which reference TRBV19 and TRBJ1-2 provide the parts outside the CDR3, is DGGITQSPKYLFRKEGQNVTLSCEQNLNHDAMYWYRQDPGQGLRLIYYSQIVNDFQKGDIAEGYSVSREKKESFPLTVTSAQKNPTAFYLCASTGVTGGYTFGSGTRLTVV.

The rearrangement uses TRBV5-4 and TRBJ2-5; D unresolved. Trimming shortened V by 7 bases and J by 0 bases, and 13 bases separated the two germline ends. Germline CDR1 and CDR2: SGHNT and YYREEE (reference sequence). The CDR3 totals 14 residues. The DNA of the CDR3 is TGTGCCAGCCGACCAACGGAGTACCAAGAGACCCAGTACTTC. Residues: CASRPTEYQETQYF.

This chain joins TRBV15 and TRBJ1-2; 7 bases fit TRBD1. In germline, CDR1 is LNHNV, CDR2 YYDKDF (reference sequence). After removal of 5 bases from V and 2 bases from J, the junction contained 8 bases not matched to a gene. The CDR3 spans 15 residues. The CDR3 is CATSDREVRNYGYTF. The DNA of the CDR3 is TGTGCCACCAGCGACAGGGAGGTTCGGAACTATGGCTACACCTTC. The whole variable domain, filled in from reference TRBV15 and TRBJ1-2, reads DAMVIQNPRYQVTQFGKPVTLSCSQTLNHNVMYWYQQKSSQAPKLLFHYYDKDFNNEADTPDNFQSRRPNTSFCFLDIRSPGLGDTAMYLCATSDREVRNYGYTFGSGTRLTVV.

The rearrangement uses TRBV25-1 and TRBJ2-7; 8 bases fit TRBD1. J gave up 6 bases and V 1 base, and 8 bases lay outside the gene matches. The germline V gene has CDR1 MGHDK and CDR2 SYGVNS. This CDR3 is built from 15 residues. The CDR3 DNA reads TGTGCCAGCAGTGAATGGGTACAGGGGGGAGGCGAGCAGTACTTC. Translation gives CASSEWVQGGGEQYF.

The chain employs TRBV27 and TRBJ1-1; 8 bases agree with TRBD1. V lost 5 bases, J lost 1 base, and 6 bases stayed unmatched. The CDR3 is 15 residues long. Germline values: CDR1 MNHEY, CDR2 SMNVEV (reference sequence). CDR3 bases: TGTGCCAGCAGTCCATGGGGGACAGGGAACACTGAAGCTTTCTTT. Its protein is CASSPWGTGNTEAFF.

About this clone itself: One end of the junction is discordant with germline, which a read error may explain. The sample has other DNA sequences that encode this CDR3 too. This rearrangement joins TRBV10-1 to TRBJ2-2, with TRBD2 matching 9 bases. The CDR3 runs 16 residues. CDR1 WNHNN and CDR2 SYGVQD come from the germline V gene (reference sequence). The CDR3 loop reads CASSLTSGKGTGELFF. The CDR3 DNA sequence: TGCGCCAGCAGTTTGACTAGCGGAAAGGGGACCGGAGAGCTGTTTTTT.

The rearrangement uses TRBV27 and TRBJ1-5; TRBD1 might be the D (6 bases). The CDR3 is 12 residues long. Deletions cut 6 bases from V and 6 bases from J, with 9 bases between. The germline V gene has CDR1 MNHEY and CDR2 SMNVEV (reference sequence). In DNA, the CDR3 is TGTGCCAGCAGACAGGGAGGTCAGCCCCAGCATTTT. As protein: CASRQGGQPQHF.

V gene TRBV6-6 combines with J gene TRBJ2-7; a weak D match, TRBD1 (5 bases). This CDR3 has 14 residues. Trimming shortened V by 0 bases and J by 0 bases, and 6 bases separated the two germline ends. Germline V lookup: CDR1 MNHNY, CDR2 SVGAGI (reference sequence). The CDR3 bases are TGTGCCAGCAGTTACTCGGACACCTCCTACGAGCAGTACTTC. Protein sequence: CASSYSDTSYEQYF.

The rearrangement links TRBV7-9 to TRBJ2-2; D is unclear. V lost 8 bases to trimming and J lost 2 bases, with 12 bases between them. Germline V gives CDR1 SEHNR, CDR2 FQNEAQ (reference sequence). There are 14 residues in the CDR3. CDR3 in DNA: TGTGCCAGCCCTTGGTCTAAAAACACCGGGGAGCTGTTTTTT. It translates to CASPWSKNTGELFF.

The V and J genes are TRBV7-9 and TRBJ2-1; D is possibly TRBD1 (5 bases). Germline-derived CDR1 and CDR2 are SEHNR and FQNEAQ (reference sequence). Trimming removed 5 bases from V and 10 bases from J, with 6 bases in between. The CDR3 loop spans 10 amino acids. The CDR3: CASSRTEQFF. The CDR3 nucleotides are TGTGCCAGCAGCCGGACAGAGCAGTTCTTC. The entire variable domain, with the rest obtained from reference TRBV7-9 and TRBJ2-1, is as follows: DTGVSQNPRHKITKRGQNVTFRCDPISEHNRLYWYRQTLGQGPEFLTYFQNEAQLEKSRLLSDRFSAERPKGSFSTLEIQRTEQGDSAMYLCASSRTEQFFGPGTRLTVL.

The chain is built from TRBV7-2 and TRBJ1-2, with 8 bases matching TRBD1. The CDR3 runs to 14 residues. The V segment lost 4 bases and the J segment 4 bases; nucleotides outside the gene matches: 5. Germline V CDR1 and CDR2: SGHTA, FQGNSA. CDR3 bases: TGTGCCAGCAGCTCGGACAGGGACTTCTATGGCTACACCTTC. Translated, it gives CASSSDRDFYGYTF.

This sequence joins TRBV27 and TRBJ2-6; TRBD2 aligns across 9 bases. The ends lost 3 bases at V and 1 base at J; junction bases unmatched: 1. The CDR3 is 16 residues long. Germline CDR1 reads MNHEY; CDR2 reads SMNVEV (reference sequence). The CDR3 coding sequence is TGTGCCAGCAGTTTCAGCGGGAGGTCTGGGGCCAACGTCCTGACTTTC. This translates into CASSFSGRSGANVLTF.

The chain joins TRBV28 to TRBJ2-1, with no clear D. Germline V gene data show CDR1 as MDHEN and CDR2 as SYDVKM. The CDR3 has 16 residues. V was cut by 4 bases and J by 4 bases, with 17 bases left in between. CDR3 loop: CASSSTRSVYYNEQFF. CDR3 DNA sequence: TGTGCCAGCAGTTCCACCCGTTCAGTATATTACAATGAGCAGTTCTTC.

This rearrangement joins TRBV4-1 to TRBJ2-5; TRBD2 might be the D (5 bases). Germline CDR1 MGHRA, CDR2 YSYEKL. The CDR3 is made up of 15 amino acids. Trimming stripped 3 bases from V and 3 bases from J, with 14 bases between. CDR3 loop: CASSHGPKGEETQYF. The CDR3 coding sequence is TGCGCCAGCAGCCATGGACCGAAGGGAGAAGAGACCCAGTACTTC.

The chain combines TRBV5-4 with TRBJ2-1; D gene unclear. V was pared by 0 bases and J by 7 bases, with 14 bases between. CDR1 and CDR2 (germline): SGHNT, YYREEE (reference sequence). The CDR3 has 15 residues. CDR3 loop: CASSLVSPGKNEQFF. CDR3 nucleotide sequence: TGTGCCAGCAGCTTGGTTTCGCCCGGTAAGAATGAGCAGTTCTTC.